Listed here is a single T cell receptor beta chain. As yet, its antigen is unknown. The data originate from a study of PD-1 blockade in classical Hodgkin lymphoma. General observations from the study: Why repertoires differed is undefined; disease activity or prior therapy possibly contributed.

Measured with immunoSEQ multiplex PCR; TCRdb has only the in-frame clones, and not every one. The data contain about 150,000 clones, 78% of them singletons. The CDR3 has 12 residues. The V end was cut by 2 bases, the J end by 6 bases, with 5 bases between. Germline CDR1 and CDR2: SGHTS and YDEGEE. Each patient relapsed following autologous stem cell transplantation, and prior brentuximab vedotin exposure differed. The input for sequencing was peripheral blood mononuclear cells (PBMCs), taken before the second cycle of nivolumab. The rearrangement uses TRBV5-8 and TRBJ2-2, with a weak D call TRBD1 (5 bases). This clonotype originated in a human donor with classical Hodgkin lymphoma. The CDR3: CASSFRAGELFF. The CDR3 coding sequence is TGTGCCAGCAGCTTCAGGGCCGGGGAGCTGTTTTTT.